These T cell receptor beta chains were read from a single sample in a study of response to subunit inactivated influenza vaccine. One entry per CDR3 protein results from TCRdb running MiXCR on the RT-PCR reads. This table holds some 200,000 distinct CDR3 sequences, roughly 12% found once. The same sample was also used in a study of T cells expressing NK-cell markers.

Sequencing used CD8+ T cells sorted from PBMCs, obtained less than 13 days after vaccination. The receptors originated from a man aged 50-60 years who received an inactivated influenza vaccine. The CDR3 runs from the conserved cysteine through the conserved F or W. D genes are given only for firm matches. Not every row has a clone size; where given, it reads once, few, many or a size class.

j_call | clone_size | d_call | cdr3_length | v_call | cdr3_nt | cdr3_aa
TRBJ2-7 | few | NA | 19 | TRBV21-1 | TGTGCCAGCAGCAAAGCAATTAAATCCCGGGGGCGAGAGAACTACGAGCAGTACTTC | CASSKAIKSRGRENYEQYF
TRBJ2-1 | NA | NA | 15 | TRBV6-5 | TGTGCCAGCAGTTATTGGGCCAGCTCCTACAATGAGCAGTTCTTC | CASSYWASSYNEQFF
TRBJ2-1 | few | NA | 12 | TRBV18 | TGTGCCAGCTCACCTACTCGGAATGAGCAGTTCTTC | CASSPTRNEQFF
TRBJ2-7 | NA | NA | 11 | TRBV7-9 | TGTGCCAGCAGCCTAGGTGTCGAGCAGTACTTC | CASSLGVEQYF
TRBJ2-7 | few | NA | 15 | TRBV7-6 | NA | CASSLVLERGGEQYF
TRBJ2-3 | NA | TRBD2 | 15 | TRBV19 | TGTGCCAGTAGTAACCGGGACTACCTCACAGATACGCAGTATTTT | CASSNRDYLTDTQYF
TRBJ1-1 | NA | NA | 15 | TRBV7-6 | TGTGCCAGCAGCTTAGGGGGCGGCGTGAACACTGAAGCTTTCTTT | CASSLGGGVNTEAFF
TRBJ2-7 | NA | TRBD1 | 15 | TRBV12-3/TRBV12-4 | TGTGCCAGCAGTACTCTGGACAGGGGGCAGTACGAGCAGTACTTC | CASSTLDRGQYEQYF
TRBJ1-2 | NA | NA | 18 | TRBV6-5 | TGTGCCAGCAGTTACTCGATGTTTCAGGGGTTTCCGAACTATGGCTACACCTTC | CASSYSMFQGFPNYGYTF
TRBJ2-7 | few | NA | 14 | TRBV29-1 | TGCAGCGTTGTGGGCCGGGACGTGGGCTACGAGCAGTACTTC | CSVVGRDVGYEQYF
TRBJ1-5 | few | NA | 17 | TRBV5-8 | TGTGCCAGCAGCCCTCGGGGGGCGGATTATAGCAATCAGCCCCAGCATTTT | CASSPRGADYSNQPQHF
TRBJ2-7 | few | NA | 14 | TRBV28 | TGTGCCAGCAGTTTGCAGGTAGCGCCTGGCGAGCAGTACTTC | CASSLQVAPGEQYF
TRBJ2-7 | few | TRBD2 | 16 | TRBV28 | TGTGCCAGCAGTTTATATTTAGCGGGAGGGAACTACGAGCAGTACTTC | CASSLYLAGGNYEQYF
TRBJ2-7 | NA | NA | 13 | TRBV7-9 | TGTGCCAGCAGCTTTTCCTGGAACTACGAGCAGTACTTC | CASSFSWNYEQYF
TRBJ2-7 | NA | TRBD2 | 14 | TRBV20-1 | TGCAGTGCGCGATTGGGGGAGGGCACCTACGAGCAGTACTTC | CSARLGEGTYEQYF
TRBJ2-1 | NA | TRBD2 | 15 | TRBV6-5 | TGTGCCAGCAGTTATGTAGCGGGCTCCTACAATGAGCAGTTCTTC | CASSYVAGSYNEQFF
TRBJ2-5 | NA | TRBD1 | 15 | TRBV6-1 | TGTGCCAGCACAGAAGACTTGACAGGGGGCCGGACCCAGTACTTC | CASTEDLTGGRTQYF